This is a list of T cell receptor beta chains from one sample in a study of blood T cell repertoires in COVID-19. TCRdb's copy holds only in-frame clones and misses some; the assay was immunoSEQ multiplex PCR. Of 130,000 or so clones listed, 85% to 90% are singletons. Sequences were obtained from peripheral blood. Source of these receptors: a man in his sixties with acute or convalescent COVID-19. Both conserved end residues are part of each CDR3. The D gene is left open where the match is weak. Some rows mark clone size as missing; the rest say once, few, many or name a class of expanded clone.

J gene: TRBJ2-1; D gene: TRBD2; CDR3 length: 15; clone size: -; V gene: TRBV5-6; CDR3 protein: CASSPGLAGGNEQFF; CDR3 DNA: TGTGCCAGCAGCCCCGGACTAGCGGGAGGAAATGAGCAGTTCTTC
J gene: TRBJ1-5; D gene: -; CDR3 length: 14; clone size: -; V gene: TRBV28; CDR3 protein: CASSSRLSNQPQHF; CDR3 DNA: TGTGCCAGCAGTTCCAGGCTTAGCAATCAGCCCCAGCATTTT
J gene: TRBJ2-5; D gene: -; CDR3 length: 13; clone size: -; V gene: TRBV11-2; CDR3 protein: CASTADAAETQYF; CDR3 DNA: TGTGCCAGCACCGCAGACGCGGCGGAGACCCAGTACTTC
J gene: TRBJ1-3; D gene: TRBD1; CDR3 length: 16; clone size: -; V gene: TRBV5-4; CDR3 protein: CASSLGVTGSGNTIYF; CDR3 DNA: TGTGCCAGCAGCTTGGGGGTGACAGGGTCTGGAAACACCATATATTTT
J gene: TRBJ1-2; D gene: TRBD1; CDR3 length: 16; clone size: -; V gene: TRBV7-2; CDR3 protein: CASSLRQGVSQGGYTF; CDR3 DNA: TGTGCCAGCAGCTTACGCCAGGGGGTTTCTCAGGGTGGCTACACCTTC
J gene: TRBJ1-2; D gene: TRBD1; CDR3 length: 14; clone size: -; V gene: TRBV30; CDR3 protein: CAWSRVGTGDGYTF; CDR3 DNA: TGTGCCTGGAGTAGGGTCGGGACAGGGGATGGCTACACCTTC
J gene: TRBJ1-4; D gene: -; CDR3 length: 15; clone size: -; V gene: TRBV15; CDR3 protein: CATSRDQGSNEKLFF; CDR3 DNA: TGTGCCACCAGCAGAGATCAGGGCTCTAATGAAAAACTGTTTTTT
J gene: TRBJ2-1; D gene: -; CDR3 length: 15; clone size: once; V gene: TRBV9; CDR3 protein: CASSVQGGAMSEQFF; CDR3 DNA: TGTGCCAGCAGCGTTCAAGGGGGGGCAATGAGTGAGCAGTTCTTC
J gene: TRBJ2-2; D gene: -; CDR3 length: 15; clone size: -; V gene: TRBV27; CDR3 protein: CASSFLAANTGELFF; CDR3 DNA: TGTGCCAGCAGTTTCTTAGCGGCGAACACCGGGGAGCTGTTTTTT
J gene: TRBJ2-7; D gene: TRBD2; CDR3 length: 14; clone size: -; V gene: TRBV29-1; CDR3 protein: CSVGGRTSGNEQYF; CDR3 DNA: TGCAGCGTTGGAGGGCGGACTAGCGGTAACGAGCAGTACTTC
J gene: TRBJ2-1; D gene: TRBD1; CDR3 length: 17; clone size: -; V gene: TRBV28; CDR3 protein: CASSPRRDRGHYNEQFF; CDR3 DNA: TGTGCCAGCAGCCCCAGACGGGACAGGGGCCACTACAATGAGCAGTTCTTC
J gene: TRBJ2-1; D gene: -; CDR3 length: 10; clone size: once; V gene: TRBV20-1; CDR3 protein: CSAQGGEQFF; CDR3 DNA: TGCAGTGCCCAGGGCGGTGAGCAGTTCTTC
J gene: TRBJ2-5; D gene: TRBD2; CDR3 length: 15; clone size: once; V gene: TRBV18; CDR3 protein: CASSPGGGPQETQYF; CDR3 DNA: TGTGCCAGCTCACCCGGGGGGGGCCCTCAAGAGACCCAGTACTTC
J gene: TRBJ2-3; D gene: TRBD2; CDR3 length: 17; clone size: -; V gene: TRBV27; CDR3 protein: CASSSGWASGERDTQYF; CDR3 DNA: TGTGCCAGCAGTTCCGGCTGGGCTAGCGGGGAAAGGGATACGCAGTATTTT
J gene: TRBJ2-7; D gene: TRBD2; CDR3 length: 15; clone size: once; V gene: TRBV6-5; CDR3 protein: CASSYSLAGAYEQYF; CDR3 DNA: TGTGCCAGCAGTTATTCGCTAGCGGGAGCCTACGAGCAGTACTTC
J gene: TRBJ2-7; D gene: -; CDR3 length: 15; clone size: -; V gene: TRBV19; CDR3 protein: CASKAGGGAPYEQYF; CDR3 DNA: TGTGCCAGTAAGGCCGGCGGTGGGGCCCCCTACGAGCAGTACTTC
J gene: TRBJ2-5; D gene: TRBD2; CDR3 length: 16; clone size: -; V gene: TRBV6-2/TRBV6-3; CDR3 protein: CASSFGGSSRGETQYF; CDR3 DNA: TGTGCCAGCAGTTTCGGCGGGAGCAGTCGTGGAGAGACCCAGTACTTC
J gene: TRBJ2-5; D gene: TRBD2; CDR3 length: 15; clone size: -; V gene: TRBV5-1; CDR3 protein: CASSQSGTIQETQYF; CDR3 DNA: TGCGCCAGCAGCCAAAGCGGGACTATCCAAGAGACCCAGTACTTC
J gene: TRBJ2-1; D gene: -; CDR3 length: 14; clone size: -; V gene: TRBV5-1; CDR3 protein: CASSTDRAAGEQFF; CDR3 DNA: TGCGCCAGCAGCACGGACAGAGCGGCGGGTGAGCAGTTCTTC
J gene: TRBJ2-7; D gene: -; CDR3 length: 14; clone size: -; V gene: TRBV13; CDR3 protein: CASSLRGFSYEQYF; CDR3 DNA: TGTGCCAGCAGCTTACGAGGATTTTCCTACGAGCAGTACTTC
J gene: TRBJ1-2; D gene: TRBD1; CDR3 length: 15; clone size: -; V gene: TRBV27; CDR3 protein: CASSPWTGANYGYTF; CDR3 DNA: TGTGCCAGCAGTCCTTGGACAGGAGCTAACTATGGCTACACCTTC
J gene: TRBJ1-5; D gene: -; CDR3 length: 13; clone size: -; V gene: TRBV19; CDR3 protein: CASSPGLKQPQHF; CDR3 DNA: TGTGCCAGTAGTCCGGGGTTGAAGCAGCCCCAGCATTTT
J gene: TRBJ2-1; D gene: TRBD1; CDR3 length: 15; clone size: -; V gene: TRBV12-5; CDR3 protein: CASGEGQSSYNEQFF; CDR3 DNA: TGTGCTAGTGGTGAGGGACAGAGCTCCTACAATGAGCAGTTCTTC
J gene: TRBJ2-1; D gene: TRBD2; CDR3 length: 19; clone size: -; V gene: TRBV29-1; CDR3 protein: CSVEMKVGTSGRFYNEQFF; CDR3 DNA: TGCAGCGTGGAAATGAAGGTGGGGACTAGCGGGAGATTTTACAATGAGCAGTTCTTC
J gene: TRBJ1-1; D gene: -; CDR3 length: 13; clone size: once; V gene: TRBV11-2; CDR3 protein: CASSPLGGTEAFF; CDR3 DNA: TGTGCCAGCAGCCCCTTGGGGGGGACTGAAGCTTTCTTT
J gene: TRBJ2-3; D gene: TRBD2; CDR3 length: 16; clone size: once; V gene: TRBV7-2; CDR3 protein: CASSLSSSGGSDTQYF; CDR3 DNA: TGTGCCAGCAGCCTCAGCTCTTCGGGAGGGTCAGATACGCAGTATTTT
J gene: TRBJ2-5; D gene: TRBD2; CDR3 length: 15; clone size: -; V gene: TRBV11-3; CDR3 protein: CASSPGLAGSETQYF; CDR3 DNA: TGTGCCAGCAGCCCGGGACTAGCGGGATCAGAGACCCAGTACTTC
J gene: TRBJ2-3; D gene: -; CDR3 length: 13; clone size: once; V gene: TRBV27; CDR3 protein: CASSLDVQDTQYF; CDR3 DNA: TGTGCCAGCAGTTTGGATGTACAGGATACGCAGTATTTT
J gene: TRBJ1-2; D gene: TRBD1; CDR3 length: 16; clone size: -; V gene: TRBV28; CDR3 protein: CASSSITGQYDYGYTF; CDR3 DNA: TGTGCCAGCAGTTCCATTACGGGACAGTACGACTATGGCTACACCTTC
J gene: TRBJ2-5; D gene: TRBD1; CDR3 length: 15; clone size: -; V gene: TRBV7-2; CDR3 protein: CASSLVSGTEETQYF; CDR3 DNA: TGTGCCAGCAGCTTAGTTTCCGGGACAGAAGAGACCCAGTACTTC
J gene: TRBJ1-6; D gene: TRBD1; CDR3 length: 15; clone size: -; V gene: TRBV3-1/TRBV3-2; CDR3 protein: CASSSTDRAGSPLHF; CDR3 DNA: TGTGCCAGCAGCTCAACGGACAGGGCTGGTTCACCCCTCCACTTT
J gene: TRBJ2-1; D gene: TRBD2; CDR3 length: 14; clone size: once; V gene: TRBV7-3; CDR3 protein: CASAMGGSVNEQFF; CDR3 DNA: TGTGCCAGCGCTATGGGGGGGTCGGTCAATGAGCAGTTCTTC
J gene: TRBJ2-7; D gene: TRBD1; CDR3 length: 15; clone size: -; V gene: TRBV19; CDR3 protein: CASSLAGTGGNEQYF; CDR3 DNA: TGTGCCAGTAGTTTGGCCGGGACAGGGGGGAACGAGCAGTACTTC
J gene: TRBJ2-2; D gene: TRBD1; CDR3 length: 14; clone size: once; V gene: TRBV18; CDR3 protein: CASSSGTGTGELFF; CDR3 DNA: TGTGCCAGCTCATCCGGGACAGGGACCGGGGAGCTGTTTTTT
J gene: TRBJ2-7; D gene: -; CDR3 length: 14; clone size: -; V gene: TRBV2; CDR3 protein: CASTEGVPSYEQYF; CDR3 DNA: TGTGCCAGCACCGAAGGGGTGCCCTCCTACGAGCAGTACTTC
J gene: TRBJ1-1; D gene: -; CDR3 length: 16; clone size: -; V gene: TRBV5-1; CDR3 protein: CASSLQPQDMNTEAFF; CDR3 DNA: TGCGCCAGCAGCTTGCAACCACAGGACATGAACACTGAAGCTTTCTTT
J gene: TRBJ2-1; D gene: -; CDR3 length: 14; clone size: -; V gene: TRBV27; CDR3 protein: CASKEGGGGNEQFF; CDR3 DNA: TGTGCCAGCAAGGAAGGGGGGGGAGGGAATGAGCAGTTCTTC
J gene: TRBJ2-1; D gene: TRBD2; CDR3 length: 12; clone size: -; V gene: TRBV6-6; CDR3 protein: CASLAVYNEQFF; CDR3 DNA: TGTGCCAGCCTAGCGGTATACAATGAGCAGTTCTTC
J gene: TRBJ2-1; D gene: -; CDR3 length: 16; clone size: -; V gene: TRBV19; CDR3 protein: CASSITSTSIYNEQFF; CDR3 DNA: TGTGCCAGTAGTATTACAAGCACTAGCATTTACAATGAGCAGTTCTTC
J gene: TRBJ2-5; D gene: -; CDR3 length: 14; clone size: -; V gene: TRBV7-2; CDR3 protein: CASSLESGGETQYF; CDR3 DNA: TGTGCCAGCAGCTTAGAATCTGGGGGGGAGACCCAGTACTTC
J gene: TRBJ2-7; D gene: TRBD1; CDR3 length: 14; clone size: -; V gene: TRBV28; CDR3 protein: CASSDRDRSYEQYF; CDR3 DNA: TGTGCCAGCTCCGACCGGGACAGGAGCTACGAGCAGTACTTC